This TCR beta chain was recorded in a study of blood T cell repertoires in COVID-19. Study context: Samples of COVID-19 (acute and convalescent) were obtained from the United States, Italy and Spain.

In the original workflow: Nucleated cell number was recorded as an estimate derived from reference gene primer amplification. Produced via immunoSEQ multiplex PCR; TCRdb's table is partial and in-frame only. V and J calls and clone size follow that table, whereas D and trimming were derived from the DNA. The table includes roughly 120,000 clones, 85% to 90% detected once. Unmatched junction bases numbered 3, after V lost 0 bases and J lost 6 bases. Germline CDR1 reads SGHDN; CDR2 reads FVKESK. The CDR3 is made up of 15 amino acids. Sequencing used peripheral blood. This TCR derives from a woman between 50 and 59 years old with active or convalescent COVID-19. This chain joins TRBV14 and TRBJ2-1; 9 bases line up with TRBD2. The CDR3 DNA reads as TGTGCCAGCAGCCAAGAAGGCGGGAGGGTCAATGAGCAGTTCTTC. Protein product: CASSQEGGRVNEQFF.